The 26 T cell receptor beta chains below were found in one sample sequenced in a study of cytomegalovirus exposure and HLA in healthy donors. The primer mix had 60 Vbeta and 13 Jbeta primers. Generated by immunoSEQ multiplex PCR, the TCRdb table keeps only in-frame clones and is missing some. The table has about 170,000 clones, around 84% seen once. The specimen sequenced was PBMCs. The origin of the receptors is a man between 25 and 39 years old in good health and CMV-seropositive.

Here the CDR3 reads CASRDRANTGELFF. For the CDR3, the DNA is TGTGCCAGCAGAGACAGGGCGAACACCGGGGAGCTGTTTTTT. The chain employs TRBV9 and TRBJ2-2; 7 positions agree with TRBD1. The CDR3 is 14 amino acids. Germline CDR1 and CDR2: SGDLS and YYNGEE. The trim removed 5 bases at V and 0 bases at J, leaving 1 base unmatched.

This clone was seen more than once but under ten times. J is TRBJ1-1 and V is TRBV7-9; D uncertain. Germline values: CDR1 SEHNR, CDR2 FQNEAQ (reference sequence). The V and J ends lost 1 base and 8 bases respectively, with 14 bases between them. The CDR3 has 14 amino acids. The CDR3 spells CASSLGSGVQEAFF. The DNA of the CDR3 is TGTGCCAGCAGCTTAGGATCTGGAGTACAAGAAGCTTTCTTT.

The CDR3 loop is CASSPASGRGYEQYF. The CDR3 DNA reads as TGTGCCAGCAGCCCAGCTAGCGGGAGAGGTTACGAGCAGTACTTC. The chain carries TRBV5-4 and TRBJ2-7; the match to TRBD2 covers 10 bases. Germline V CDR1 and CDR2: SGHNT, YYREEE (reference sequence). Germline trimming cut 4 bases from V and 4 bases from J; bases unmatched to any gene: 8. The CDR3 has 15 amino acids.

Comments on this clone: The same CDR3 also results from other DNA sequences found in this sample. The chain couples TRBV5-1 to TRBJ2-3; D call uncertain. Germline values: CDR1 SGHRS, CDR2 YFSETQ. This CDR3 has 12 residues. V lost 4 bases to trimming and J lost 0 bases, with 3 bases between them. The CDR3 DNA reads as TGCGCCAGCAGCCTAAGCACAGATACGCAGTATTTT. Amino acid sequence: CASSLSTDTQYF.

The chain links TRBV14 to TRBJ2-5; 13 bases are shared with TRBD2. The CDR3 has 17 residues. V lost 3 bases to trimming and J lost 2 bases; unmatched junction nucleotides: 6. Germline V gene lookup returns CDR1 SGHDN and CDR2 FVKESK. Here the CDR3 reads CASSHGGGLAGQETQYF. CDR3 DNA sequence: TGTGCCAGCAGCCATGGAGGGGGACTAGCGGGACAAGAGACCCAGTACTTC.

Note on this clone: The junction departs from germline at one end; a sequencing error may be responsible. The chain recombines TRBV7-9 with TRBJ1-4, with 9 bases aligning to TRBD1. In germline, CDR1 is SEHNR, CDR2 FQNEAQ (reference sequence). CDR3 length: 15 amino acids. CDR3 protein: CSSSSGQGRNEKLFF. CDR3 sequence (DNA): TGTTCCAGCAGCTCGGGACAGGGACGTAATGAAAAACTGTTTTTT.

The rearrangement links TRBV7-9 to TRBJ2-1, with D possibly TRBD2 on 6 matching bases. V was pared by 4 bases and J by 7 bases, with 20 bases between. Germline V gene sequence: CDR1 SEHNR, CDR2 FQNEAQ (reference sequence). The CDR3 contains 16 residues. CDR3 sequence reads: CASSSFLDGRGNEQFF. The CDR3 coding sequence is TGTGCCAGCAGCTCCTTTCTTGACGGGAGAGGGAATGAGCAGTTCTTC.

This chain links TRBV27 with TRBJ2-1; D is possibly TRBD2 (6 bases). V was shortened by 0 bases and J by 4 bases, with 16 bases between the two germline ends. Per the germline V gene, CDR1 is MNHEY and CDR2 is SMNVEV (reference sequence). The CDR3 length is 17 residues. The CDR3 DNA is TGTGCCAGCAGTTTATCCCTGGAGGGTATAGGGTACAATGAGCAGTTCTTC. Its translation: CASSLSLEGIGYNEQFF.

The chain recombines TRBV5-6 with TRBJ2-4; D remains ambiguous. Trimming cost V 0 bases and J 0 bases, with 7 bases left between them. The germline V gene encodes CDR1 SGHDT and CDR2 YYEEEE. The CDR3 sequence is 15 residues long. The CDR3 protein is CASSLGSPAKNIQYF. CDR3 DNA: TGTGCCAGCAGCTTGGGCAGTCCAGCCAAAAACATTCAGTACTTC.

J is TRBJ1-2 and V is TRBV6-5, with TRBD1 matching over 8 bases. Unmatched junction bases numbered 9, after V lost 4 bases and J lost 8 bases. The germline gives CDR1 MNHEY, CDR2 SVGAGI. The CDR3 consists of 14 residues. The CDR3 reads CASSLRTGRGGYTF. CDR3 DNA sequence: TGTGCCAGCAGTTTGCGGACAGGGAGGGGAGGCTACACCTTC.

A few counts support this clone. The chain uses TRBV4-1 and TRBJ1-3, with D uncertain. The CDR3 is made up of 14 amino acids. Germline V gene sequence: CDR1 MGHRA, CDR2 YSYEKL. With 3 bases removed from V and 0 bases from J, the gap between germline ends came to 6 bases. CDR3 nucleotides: TGCGCCAGCAGCCACCACAGCTCTGGAAACACCATATATTTT. This sequence encodes CASSHHSSGNTIYF.

This chain connects TRBV4-1 to TRBJ2-3; D is possibly TRBD2 (6 bases). Germline assignment: CDR1 MGHRA and CDR2 YSYEKL. The CDR3 is 17 residues long. Trimming pared 6 bases from V and 2 bases from J, leaving 21 bases between. The CDR3 sequence: CASRSIAESPFTDTQYF. In DNA form, the CDR3 reads TGCGCCAGCAGGTCTATAGCGGAGTCCCCCTTCACAGATACGCAGTATTTT.

This clone is a singleton in its sample. This sequence joins TRBV9 and TRBJ2-5; D possibly corresponds to TRBD2 (6 bases). The CDR3 totals 16 residues. Germline CDR1 is SGDLS and CDR2 is YYNGEE. The germline V and J ends were trimmed by 0 bases and 5 bases, with 17 bases remaining between them. The CDR3 region has the DNA TGTGCCAGCAGCGTAGCTATCCACACCGGAGGGGAGACCCAGTACTTC. It translates to CASSVAIHTGGETQYF. Looking up the rest from reference TRBV9 and TRBJ2-5 gives the full variable domain: DSGVTQTPKHLITATGQRVTLRCSPRSGDLSVYWYQQSLDQGLQFLIQYYNGEERAKGNILERFSAQQFPDLHSELNLSSLELGDSALYFCASSVAIHTGGETQYFGPGTRLLVL.

The chain combines TRBV6-1 with TRBJ2-3; 7 nucleotides line up with TRBD2. J was trimmed by 3 bases and V by 0 bases; bases with no gene match: 9. The V gene's germline CDR1 is MNHNS and CDR2 SASEGT. The CDR3 is 17 residues long. Here the CDR3 reads CASSEARASGGTDTQYF. The CDR3 bases are TGTGCCAGCAGTGAAGCGCGGGCTAGCGGAGGAACAGATACGCAGTATTTT.

The chain links TRBV5-1 to TRBJ2-1; 9 bases fit TRBD1. Germline CDR1 reads SGHRS; CDR2 reads YFSETQ. The CDR3 spans 13 residues. V was pared by 4 bases and J by 9 bases, with 5 bases of the junction left unmatched. CDR3 nucleotides: TGCGCCAGCAGCGGGATGACAGGGGGTGAGCAGTTCTTC. Translating gives CASSGMTGGEQFF.

CDR3 DNA: TGTGCCTGGAGCCAACAGGGGGCGCCGGCTTTCTTT. It translates to CAWSQQGAPAFF. The chain employs TRBV30 and TRBJ1-1; 9 bases are a match to TRBD1. Germline assignment: CDR1 GTSNPN and CDR2 SVGIG (reference sequence). The ends lost 3 bases at V and 11 bases at J; junction bases unmatched: 7. This CDR3 has 12 residues.

This sequence joins TRBV5-1 and TRBJ2-7; D is perhaps TRBD1 (5 bases). The CDR3 consists of 13 residues. V was shortened by 0 bases and J by 1 base, with 5 bases between the two germline ends. The germline V gene encodes CDR1 SGHRS and CDR2 YFSETQ. The CDR3 is CASSLEGSYEQYF. For the CDR3, the DNA is TGCGCCAGCAGCTTGGAGGGGTCCTACGAGCAGTACTTC.

This clone was seen just once. The rearrangement links TRBV7-2 to TRBJ1-2, with 10 bases fitting TRBD1. Trimming removed 5 bases from V and 4 bases from J; junction bases left unmatched: 13. This CDR3 comprises 17 residues. Per the germline V gene, CDR1 is SGHTA and CDR2 is FQGNSA. The CDR3 region is CASSPGGTGAQIYGYTF. CDR3 coding DNA: TGTGCCAGCAGCCCCGGTGGGACAGGGGCCCAGATCTATGGCTACACCTTC.

The chain combines TRBV6-6 with TRBJ2-1, with 9 bases matching TRBD2. CDR3 length: 15 residues. Trimming took 6 bases from V and 6 from J; bases not matched to a gene: 9. Looked up from germline, CDR1 is MNHNY and CDR2 is SVGAGI (reference sequence). CDR3 residues: CASRKTSGSPNEQFF. The CDR3 DNA is TGTGCCAGCAGGAAGACTAGCGGTAGTCCCAATGAGCAGTTCTTC.

CDR3 protein: CASSNENGQGGAGELFF. DNA for the CDR3: TGTGCCAGTAGCAACGAGAACGGACAGGGCGGGGCCGGGGAGCTGTTTTTT. This chain joins TRBV19 and TRBJ2-2; 8 bases map to TRBD1. The CDR3 has 17 amino acids. The germline CDR1 and CDR2 sequences are LNHDA and SQIVND (reference sequence). J was trimmed by 6 bases and V by 6 bases; bases with no gene match: 15.

The V gene is TRBV6-1, the J gene TRBJ2-1, with 9 bases identical to TRBD1. Trimming removed 7 bases from V and 8 bases from J; junction bases left unmatched: 12. The CDR3 length is 15 residues. The V gene's germline CDR1 is MNHNS and CDR2 SASEGT. The CDR3 sequence is CASTRGGTGNYEQFF. CDR3 bases: TGTGCCAGCACGCGTGGAGGGACAGGGAACTATGAGCAGTTCTTC.

CDR3 sequence: CASSHSTSGSTDTQYF. The CDR3, as DNA: TGCGCCAGCAGCCACTCGACTAGCGGGAGCACAGATACGCAGTATTTT. The gene calls are TRBV4-3 and TRBJ2-3; TRBD2 matches at 10 bases. The CDR3 sequence is 16 residues long. The junction had 3 bases not matched to a gene; V was cut back by 3 bases and J by 0 bases. CDR1 LGHNA and CDR2 YSLEER come from the germline V gene.

This clone was seen more than once but under ten times. The chain combines TRBV6-1 with TRBJ2-1; maybe TRBD1 (6 bases). Germline V gene data show CDR1 as MNHNS and CDR2 as SASEGT. V was shortened by 4 bases and J by 4 bases, with 8 bases between the two germline ends. This CDR3 is 13 amino acids long. The CDR3 is CASSGTGYNEQFF. The DNA of the CDR3 is TGTGCCAGCAGTGGAACAGGGTACAATGAGCAGTTCTTC.

This chain uses TRBV5-1 with TRBJ1-1, with D perhaps TRBD1 (5 bases). Germline CDR1 and CDR2: SGHRS and YFSETQ. This CDR3 region has 14 residues. Trimming cost V 0 bases and J 4 bases, with 10 bases left between them. As DNA, the CDR3 is TGCGCCAGCAGCTTGGCCTCTGGGGCCACTGAAGCTTTCTTT. Translated: CASSLASGATEAFF. The full variable domain, with the rest looked up from reference TRBV5-1 and TRBJ1-1, is KAGVTQTPRYLIKTRGQQVTLSCSPISGHRSVSWYQQTPGQGLQFLFEYFSETQRNKGNFPGRFSGRQFSNSRSEMNVSTLELGDSALYLCASSLASGATEAFFGQGTRLTVV.

V usage is TRBV27 and J usage is TRBJ2-1; 8 bases are shared with TRBD2. Per germline, CDR1 MNHEY and CDR2 SMNVEV (reference sequence). This CDR3 has 19 residues. V lost 6 bases and J lost 3; bases outside the gene matches: 19. DNA of the CDR3: TGTGCCAGCAGCCCTACCGGGACTAGTGGGATGGGGTTCTACAATGAGCAGTTCTTC. Its protein is CASSPTGTSGMGFYNEQFF.

The chain carries TRBV27 and TRBJ1-5, with no clear D. This CDR3 has 14 amino acids. Germline loops: CDR1 MNHEY, CDR2 SMNVEV (reference sequence). The V gene lost 4 bases and the J gene lost 0 bases, with 7 bases spanning the gap. The chain's CDR3 is CASSSPYSNQPQHF. Here the CDR3 DNA reads TGTGCCAGCAGTTCACCCTATAGCAATCAGCCCCAGCATTTT.